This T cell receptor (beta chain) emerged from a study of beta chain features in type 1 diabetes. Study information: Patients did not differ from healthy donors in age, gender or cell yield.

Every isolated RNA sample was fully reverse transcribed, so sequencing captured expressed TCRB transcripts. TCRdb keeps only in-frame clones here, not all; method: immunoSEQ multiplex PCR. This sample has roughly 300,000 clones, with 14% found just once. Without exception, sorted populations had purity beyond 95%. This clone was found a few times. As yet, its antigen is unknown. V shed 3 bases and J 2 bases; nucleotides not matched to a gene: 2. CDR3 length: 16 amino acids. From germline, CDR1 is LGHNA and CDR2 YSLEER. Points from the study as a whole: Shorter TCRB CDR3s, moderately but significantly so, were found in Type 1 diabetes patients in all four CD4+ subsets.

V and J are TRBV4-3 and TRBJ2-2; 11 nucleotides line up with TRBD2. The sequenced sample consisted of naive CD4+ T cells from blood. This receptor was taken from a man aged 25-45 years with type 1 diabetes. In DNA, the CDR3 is TGCGCCAGCAGCCACACTAGCGGGGGTAACACCGGGGAGCTGTTTTTT. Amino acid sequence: CASSHTSGGNTGELFF.